The clone carrying this T cell receptor beta chain was detected many times. The antigen remains undetermined. The data were taken from a study of T cell repertoires in cytomegalovirus infection. Background on the study: Use of recently identified HLA-C-restricted and well-studied HLA-B-restricted CMV epitopes was part of the study. In public TCR beta signatures, there were indications of both CMV infection and matching HLA type. Study-level findings and limits: People with CMV and the relevant HLA were identified by cumulative public TCR beta family frequency. CMV-specific HLA-C-restricted TCR beta clonotypes dominated the ex vivo response.

The length of the CDR3 is 15 residues. With V trimmed by 3 bases and J by 6 bases, 7 bases remained unmatched. Germline CDR1 reads SGHTA; CDR2 reads FQGNSA. From the reads, TCRdb called clonotypes with MiXCR, one entry per CDR3 protein. The table records 49,000 or so distinct CDR3 sequences, around 21% of them present only once. The sequences come from CD8+ T cells from cultured PBMCs, collected from culture after CMV antigen stimulation. The TCR originated in a human donor in good health (CMV status not recorded). Some clones in this sample may be carry-over from other donors' samples. This chain links TRBV7-2 with TRBJ1-5; 8 nucleotides agree with TRBD1. The CDR3 sequence is CASSLRQGTVQPQHF. The DNA for the CDR3 is TGTGCCAGCAGCTTGAGACAGGGGACGGTTCAGCCCCAGCATTTT.